This passage covers 15 T cell receptor beta chains from one sample sequenced in a study of blood T cell repertoires in COVID-19. TCRdb's copy holds only in-frame clones and misses some; the assay was immunoSEQ multiplex PCR. Seen here are approximately 40,000 clones, 75% to 90% observed once, and the top ten hold approximately 23%. Sequencing was carried out using peripheral blood. The source is a woman of 80 years or more in a cohort sampled during active or convalescent COVID-19.

The rearrangement joins TRBV13 to TRBJ2-5; 9 bases align to TRBD2. This CDR3 is 18 amino acids long. Germline CDR1 is PRHDT and CDR2 is FYEKMQ (reference sequence). V lost 1 base to trimming and J lost 2 bases; unmatched junction nucleotides: 11. The CDR3 DNA is TGTGCCAGCAGCTTAGTGTCCCCGGGACTAGCTCAACAAGAGACCCAGTACTTC. Protein: CASSLVSPGLAQQETQYF.

This chain links TRBV12-3 or TRBV12-4 with TRBJ1-2; D remains unclear. V dropped 6 bases and J dropped 8 bases, with 16 bases sitting between them. This CDR3 spans 13 amino acids. CDR3: CASSPSIKRGYTF. The DNA of the CDR3 is TGTGCCAGCAGCCCATCAATCAAGCGGGGCTACACCTTC.

The V and J genes are TRBV11-3 and TRBJ2-1, with D perhaps matching TRBD1 (5 bases). V was shortened by 5 bases and J by 8 bases, with 16 bases between the two germline ends. The CDR3 spans 14 residues. The germline CDR1 and CDR2 sequences are SGHNT and YENEEA. In nucleotides, the CDR3 is TGTGCCAGCAGCCAGTACCAGGGTAGCTATGAGCAGTTCTTC. This translates into CASSQYQGSYEQFF.

The CDR3 is CAISEIQGRTEAFF. CDR3 bases: TGTGCCATCAGTGAAATACAGGGAAGGACTGAAGCTTTCTTT. The V call is TRBV10-3, the J call TRBJ1-1; possibly TRBD1 for D (6 bases). This CDR3 has 14 amino acids. Trimming cost V 3 bases and J 5 bases, with 13 bases left between them. The germline V gene has CDR1 ENHRY and CDR2 SYGVKD.

The gene calls are TRBV25-1 and TRBJ2-2; TRBD2 aligns across 8 bases. J gave up 6 bases and V 2 bases, and 8 bases lay outside the gene matches. Germline V gene sequence: CDR1 MGHDK, CDR2 SYGVNS. The CDR3 sequence is 16 residues long. DNA for the CDR3: TGTGCCAGCAGTGAAAGAAGAACTAGCGGAGCCGGGGAGCTGTTTTTT. It translates to CASSERRTSGAGELFF.

In its sample, this clone was seen once. CDR3 DNA: TGTGCCAGCGATAGAGGGACAGGGGGCTACGAGCAGTACTTC. Translated, it gives CASDRGTGGYEQYF. The chain is built from TRBV18 and TRBJ2-7; 11 bases are shared with TRBD1. The CDR3 spans 14 residues. Losses at the gene ends were 8 bases for V and 3 bases for J; bases not matched to a gene: 6. Germline-derived CDR1 and CDR2 are KGHSH and LQKENI.

The chain is built from TRBV12-5 and TRBJ1-4; weak D call: TRBD1 (5 bases). The germline V gene encodes CDR1 LGHNT and CDR2 FRNRAP. This CDR3 comprises 17 residues. The V end was cut by 5 bases, the J end by 5 bases, with 21 bases between. This CDR3 reads CASGLNQRQWGNEKLFF. CDR3 nucleotides: TGTGCTAGTGGTCTGAATCAAAGACAGTGGGGAAATGAAAAACTGTTTTTT.

The rearrangement uses TRBV3-1 (or the pseudogene TRBV3-2) and TRBJ2-5, with D possibly matching TRBD1 (6 bases). Germline V gene lookup returns CDR1 LGHDT and CDR2 YNNKEL (reference sequence). V shed 2 bases and J shed 2 bases, with 15 bases lying between them. The length of the CDR3 is 16 residues. The CDR3: CASSQWGQGSQETQYF. In nucleotides, the CDR3 is TGTGCCAGCAGCCAATGGGGGCAAGGATCTCAAGAGACCCAGTACTTC.

The chain employs TRBV11-2 and TRBJ1-6; weak D call: TRBD1 (5 bases). This CDR3 spans 13 amino acids. Germline V CDR1 and CDR2: SGHAT, FQNNGV. Between the trimmed V and J ends, which lost 3 bases and 10 bases, there was a span of 10 bases. DNA for the CDR3: TGTGCCAGCAGCTTTAATTCAGGGTCACCCCTCCACTTT. Amino acid sequence: CASSFNSGSPLHF.

This chain links TRBV2 with TRBJ1-4, with D perhaps TRBD1 (5 bases). This CDR3 has 12 residues. V was trimmed by 10 bases and J by 4 bases, leaving 10 bases between them. CDR1 is SNHLY, CDR2 FYNNEI, per germline. The CDR3 DNA reads as TGTGCCACCAGGGTAGATAATGAAAAACTGTTTTTT. Encoded protein: CATRVDNEKLFF.

The chain combines TRBV10-3 with TRBJ2-3, with 9 nucleotides matching TRBD2. CDR3 length equals 15 residues. Germline loops: CDR1 ENHRY, CDR2 SYGVKD. Trimming cost V 5 bases and J 4 bases; bases outside gene matches: 7. The CDR3 coding sequence is TGTGCCATCAGTACGATTAGCGGGAGAGCAGATACGCAGTATTTT. Translation gives CAISTISGRADTQYF.

The chain recombines TRBV24-1 with TRBJ1-2, with D hard to call. V was trimmed by 3 bases and J by 3 bases, leaving 10 bases between them. This CDR3 is built from 14 residues. Germline-derived CDR1 and CDR2 are KGHDR and SFDVKD. This chain's CDR3 is CATSDTTKDYGYTF. The CDR3 DNA reads TGTGCCACCAGTGATACTACCAAAGACTATGGCTACACCTTC.

In nucleotides, the CDR3 is TGTGCCAGCTCACCACTGGGGCAGGGTAATTCACCCCTCCACTTT. Translated, it gives CASSPLGQGNSPLHF. V and J are TRBV18 and TRBJ1-6; D is perhaps TRBD1 (5 bases). V shed 1 base and J shed 6 bases, with 10 bases lying between them. The germline CDR1 and CDR2 sequences are KGHSH and LQKENI. CDR3 length equals 15 residues.

A single count supports this clone. The V and J genes are TRBV5-1 and TRBJ2-5; a weak D match, TRBD1 (8 bases). CDR3 length: 14 amino acids. The V gene lost 4 bases and the J gene lost 4 bases, with 14 bases spanning the gap. The germline CDR1 and CDR2 sequences are SGHRS and YFSETQ. Here the CDR3 DNA reads TGCGCCAGCAGCCAGGGGGCGGGAGTAGAGACCCAGTACTTC. Protein product: CASSQGAGVETQYF.

The CDR3 nucleotides read TGTGCCAGCAGCTCCGTCGTGGACAGGGGCTACGAGCAGTACTTC. Its protein product is CASSSVVDRGYEQYF. The V and J genes are TRBV7-9 and TRBJ2-7; 9 bases fit TRBD1. Germline CDR1 reads SEHNR; CDR2 reads FQNEAQ (reference sequence). CDR3 length: 15 residues. With V trimmed by 4 bases and J by 3 bases, 7 bases remained unmatched.